The clone carrying this T cell receptor beta chain is medium-sized in the sample. What it binds is unknown. The data derive from a study of HIV-infected patients and healthy controls. Study-wide results and limits: Healthy controls carried many MAIT alpha-chain CDR3s, while HIV+ repertoires had few. HIV-infected patients shared fewer CDR3 sequences between individuals than healthy controls. Compared with untreated HIV+ repertoires, healthy controls showed roughly threefold more distinct CDR3s and higher Shannon diversity.

All unsorted peripheral T cells were captured because whole blood was used without fractionation. Reverse transcription used around 500 ng RNA and constant-region primers for alpha and beta. Using multiplexing indices, alpha and beta chain libraries were generated apart by chain-specific third strand synthesis. Two random hexamers, added before amplification and joined, formed each molecule's 12-nucleotide barcode. MiXCR, applied by TCRdb to the 5' RACE reads, yields one record per CDR3 protein. The sample contains about 10,000 distinct CDR3 sequences, 7.5% to 9% of which appear only once. Germline CDR1 DFQATT, CDR2 SNEGSKA (reference sequence). CDR3 length equals 14 residues. V lost 5 bases, J lost 4 bases, and 14 bases lay in between.

This receptor was taken from an adult in good health. The genes are TRBV20-1 and TRBJ1-4; a possible D gene is TRBD1 (5 bases). Input material: blood. The DNA of the CDR3 is TGCAGTGCTCGGGGGACGGAAGATAATGAAAAACTGTTTTTT. This codes for CSARGTEDNEKLFF.